The sequence of this T cell receptor (beta chain) was determined in a study of shared clonotypes between healthy human individuals. Repertoires were generated with immunoSEQ multiplex PCR, while TCRdb's copy carries only in-frame clones and drops some. Of 2,500,000 or so clones in the sample, roughly 93% were seen once. CDR3 length equals 14 residues. Germline values: CDR1 SGHTA, CDR2 FQGTGA. The V and J ends lost 5 bases and 7 bases respectively, with 18 bases between them. Sequenced input: naive CD4+ T cells from PBMCs. Subset described: CD45RA+ positively selected. This TCR was recovered from a man younger than 35 in good health. Some clones in this sample may be carry-over from other donors' samples. The chain is built from TRBV7-3 and TRBJ2-7; no definite D call. The CDR3 DNA follows: TGTGCCAGCAGCCCAGGCTCCCCGGGTCAGGAGCAGTACTTC. Translated, it gives CASSPGSPGQEQYF.